This TCR beta chain was obtained from a study of response to subunit inactivated influenza vaccine. TCRdb processed the RT-PCR reads anew with MiXCR; each CDR3 protein has one entry. The sample lists more than 450,000 distinct CDR3 sequences; 12% were seen once. The V gene's germline CDR1 is SGHRS and CDR2 YFSETQ. V dropped 2 bases and J dropped 2 bases, with 14 bases sitting between them. The CDR3 length is 16 residues. Findings of the study overall: Each seasonal influenza vaccination recruits few new T cells, the authors suggested.

This clonotype was observed a handful of times. Antigen unknown. The source material was PBMCs from blood, sampled on the day of vaccination. This sequence joins TRBV5-1 and TRBJ2-1; no clear D gene. The receptor comes from a man between 50 and 59 years old who received an inactivated influenza vaccine. The DNA for the CDR3 is TGCGCCAGCAGCTTCCGGCCTAGTGGAACCTACAATGAGCAGTTCTTC. This codes for CASSFRPSGTYNEQFF.